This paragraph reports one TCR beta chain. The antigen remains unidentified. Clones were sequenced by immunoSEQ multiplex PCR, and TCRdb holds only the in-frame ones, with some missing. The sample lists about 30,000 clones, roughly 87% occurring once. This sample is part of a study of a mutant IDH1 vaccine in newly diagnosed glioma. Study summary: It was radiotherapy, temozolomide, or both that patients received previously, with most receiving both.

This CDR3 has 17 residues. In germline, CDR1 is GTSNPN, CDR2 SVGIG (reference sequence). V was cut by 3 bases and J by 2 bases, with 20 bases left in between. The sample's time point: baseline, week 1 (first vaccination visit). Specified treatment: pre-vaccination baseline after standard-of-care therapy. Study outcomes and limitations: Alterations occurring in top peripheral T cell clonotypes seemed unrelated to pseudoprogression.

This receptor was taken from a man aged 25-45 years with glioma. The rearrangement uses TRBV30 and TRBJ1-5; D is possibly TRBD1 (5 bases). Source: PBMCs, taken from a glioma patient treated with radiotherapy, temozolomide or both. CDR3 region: CAWSAHSGTVGNQPQHF. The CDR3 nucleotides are TGTGCCTGGAGCGCGCACTCCGGGACTGTGGGCAATCAGCCCCAGCATTTT.